This paragraph covers one T cell receptor beta chain sequence. No cognate antigen has been identified for it. Base-call qualities are not available, and no considerably larger clone is one nucleotide away. These data are taken from a study of glioma-infiltrating T cells (dated by TCRdb to 2016 to 2017). Regarding the research as a whole: Glioma tissue, non-neoplastic brain tissue and matched peripheral blood mononuclear cells were used as sources from which TCR alpha- and beta-chain repertoires were sequenced. To measure divergence between tissue and blood T-cell populations, each tissue-infiltrating repertoire was compared with the peripheral blood repertoire of the same patient. Three low-grade glioma patients, seven or eight primary glioblastoma patients, and three non-glioma patients who contributed non-neoplastic brain tissue made up the paired cohort. Beyond this particular receptor, the publication reports: Group comparisons were based on small numbers of patients: three non-neoplastic, three low-grade glioma and several glioblastoma patients. VJ-independent divergence between tissue and blood was lower than expected in non-neoplastic patients but higher than expected in all gliomas, particularly low-grade gliomas. Only a very small number of CDR3 sequences turned up in both tissue and blood, a result put down to high CDR3 diversity combined with limited sampling.

The iRepertoire nested amplicon-rescue multiplex PCR (arm-PCR) platform was used to amplify TCR alpha and beta CDR3 regions from RNA. For one-step reverse transcription and amplification, roughly 95-450 ng of tissue mRNA or PBMC total RNA was used as input. Following bead purification, Illumina adapters were added through a secondary multiplex PCR, and the libraries were then gel-purified between 200 and 400 bp. Internal 6-nucleotide barcodes were carried by the libraries and were used for demultiplexing. Sequencing of the libraries was done on an Illumina MiSeq using 2x220 or 2x250 nucleotide paired-end reads. On the study's bioinformatics: Paired reads were merged with FLASH 1.2.11 and aligned to the GRCh37 human genome with BWA-MEM before extracting TRA and TRB reads. An IMGT-derived reference of cassette sequences and CDR3 motifs, with pseudogenes included, was used for V and J assignment. Three-frame translation of reads was performed, and productive CDR3s were defined as those with a C...FGXG motif and no stop codons. Unique combinations of V-J cassette pair and CDR3 amino acid sequence were defined as clonotypes. Reads were filtered by Hamming distance, thresholded by each sample's sequence error rate in mapped regions. TCRdb's own reprocessing of the public reads used fastp at Q25 and MiXCR and kept productive beta chains. Every distinct CDR3 protein forms one entry, paired with its most common genes and DNA. The authors' filters were not applied to this entry. The table for this sample lists under 150,000 distinct CDR3 sequences; around 23% of them were counted only once. The top ten hold under 35% of the sample.

The CDR3 sequence holds 16 residues, the cysteine and phenylalanine included. The DNA shown is the 48-base CDR3, in frame from base 1. Looking up the germline V gene yields CDR1 MDHEN and CDR2 SYDVKM. V is pruned by 5 bases and J by 2 bases, leaving 7 bases of the junction without a gene match. This clonotype originated in a human donor with low-grade glioma or glioblastoma, undergoing nonglioma brain surgery, or in good health (not recorded which). Sequencing was performed on glioma tissue, nonneoplastic brain tissue, or PBMCs (not recorded which). This receptor chain uses TRBV28 and TRBJ2-3, and 10 junction bases match TRBD1. The CDR3 in this case is CASSPGQGPHTDTQYF. The nucleotide sequence reads TGTGCCAGCAGTCCGGGACAGGGGCCCCACACAGATACGCAGTATTTT.